This T cell receptor beta chain was sequenced for a study of T cell repertoires in aging, cancer and after chemotherapy. Study-wide context: Over several months to years, re-sampled healthy donor repertoires clearly shared clones. The study, taken as a whole, reports: Age-matched healthy donors had significantly more diverse, less clonal blood TCR repertoires than untreated cancer patients. These repertoire data do not allow conclusions about immunological memory after chemotherapy.

The CDR3 sequence is 10 residues long. Per germline, CDR1 DFQATT and CDR2 SNEGSKA (reference sequence). The V and J ends lost 6 bases and 8 bases respectively, with 10 bases between them. TRB rearrangements spanning V, D and J were amplified using mixed TRB-A/B primers. TCRdb itself ran the multiplex PCR reads through MiXCR, one entry per CDR3 protein. The sample yields under 15,000 distinct CDR3 sequences, around 23% seen once. Peripheral blood genomic DNA, not sorted cells or RNA, was the template. A few counts support this clonotype. The antigen remains unidentified. The sequencing sample was made of blood. The chain employs TRBV20-1 and TRBJ1-1; a possible D gene is TRBD1 (6 bases). This TCR was sampled from a human donor in good health. This chain's CDR3 is CSALGTEAFF. CDR3 DNA: TGCAGTGCGCTGGGGACAGAAGCTTTCTTT.